The 7 T cell receptor beta chains in this list originate from one sample, sequenced in a study of cytomegalovirus exposure and HLA in healthy donors (dated by TCRdb to the late 2010s). Receptors were amplified or captured by the immunoSEQ multiplex PCR assay. The multiplex PCR relied on a mix of 60 forward primers for TCR Vbeta segments and 13 reverse primers for TCR Jbeta segments. Drawn from immuneACCESS, this table holds only the in-frame rearrangements with V and J called that TCRdb kept. Clones are partly lost; checked studies trace under half to an unresolved V gene and leave the rest unexplained. Across this sample there are 100,000 to 120,000 clones, with about 80% seen only once. Of the sample, around an eighth falls within the top ten clones. The sequenced sample consisted of PBMCs. The receptors stem from a man in his thirties or forties in good health and CMV-seropositive.

The count of this clone is one. V and J are TRBV18 and TRBJ1-2; 7 nucleotides align to TRBD1. CDR1 is KGHSH and CDR2 is LQKENI in the germline V gene. Losses at the gene ends were 5 bases for V and 0 bases for J; bases not matched to a gene: 12. The length of the CDR3 is 17 residues. The CDR3 loop reads CASSGRDSLIANYGYTF. The CDR3, as DNA: TGTGCCAGCTCAGGCCGGGACAGCCTAATTGCTAACTATGGCTACACCTTC.

This clone came up a few times. This rearrangement joins TRBV9 to TRBJ1-4, with TRBD1 as a possible D gene (6 bases). CDR1 and CDR2 from the germline V gene are SGDLS and YYNGEE. Trimming pared 4 bases from V and 5 bases from J, leaving 18 bases between. The CDR3 covers 16 residues. Here the CDR3 DNA reads TGTGCCAGCAGCCCTCAGGGGACACCCTCAAATGAAAAACTGTTTTTT. Its protein product is CASSPQGTPSNEKLFF.

CDR3 sequence: CASSQRRGPYEQYF. CDR3 in DNA: TGTGCCAGCAGCCAGAGGCGGGGACCCTACGAGCAGTACTTC. The chain has TRBV5-6 and TRBJ2-7; TRBD2 might be the D (6 bases). The CDR3 length is 14 residues. CDR1 is SGHDT, CDR2 YYEEEE, per germline. V lost 4 bases and J lost 2, with 13 bases in between.

This clone was recorded only once. V gene TRBV9 combines with J gene TRBJ2-2; 7 bases fit TRBD2. Germline loops: CDR1 SGDLS, CDR2 YYNGEE. V was pared by 5 bases and J by 2 bases, with 9 bases of the junction left unmatched. The CDR3 spans 16 residues. CDR3 sequence (DNA): TGTGCCAGCAGTTTTAACCTAGCGGACAACACCGGGGAGCTGTTTTTT. It codes for CASSFNLADNTGELFF.

In this sample, this clone turned up a few times. The chain employs TRBV4-3 and TRBJ1-2, with 7 bases fitting TRBD1. This CDR3 has 15 residues. The V and J ends lost 1 base and 8 bases, in that order; junction bases with no gene match: 10. Germline CDR1 and CDR2: LGHNA and YSLEER. CDR3 loop: CASSQGTGDFWGYTF. The CDR3 DNA reads TGCGCCAGCAGCCAAGGGACAGGCGACTTCTGGGGCTACACCTTC.

The V call is TRBV6-5, the J call TRBJ2-5; D may be TRBD2 (6 bases). The CDR3 consists of 16 residues. Trimming left V 0 bases short and J 4 bases short, with 15 bases between. The germline V gene encodes CDR1 MNHEY and CDR2 SVGAGI. CDR3 sequence reads: CASSYSRVGGRETQYF. CDR3 coding DNA: TGTGCCAGCAGTTACTCGCGGGTAGGAGGGAGAGAGACCCAGTACTTC.

The V gene is TRBV7-3, the J gene TRBJ2-2; no clear D. Germline assignment: CDR1 SGHTA and CDR2 FQGTGA. Trimming shortened V by 2 bases and J by 1 base, and 5 bases separated the two germline ends. The CDR3 spans 14 residues. The CDR3 here is CASSLYKNTGELFF. CDR3 nucleotide sequence: TGTGCCAGCAGCTTATATAAGAACACCGGGGAGCTGTTTTTT.